This is a list of T cell receptor beta chains from one sample in a study of blood T cell repertoires in COVID-19. The table came from immunoSEQ multiplex PCR; TCRdb's copy has only in-frame clones and leaves some out. This sample has a few hundred thousand clones, with around 83% found just once. Sequencing was carried out using peripheral blood. The receptors shown here come from a woman aged 45-65 years with acute or convalescent COVID-19. CDR3s include the opening cysteine and the closing phenylalanine or tryptophan. D genes are given only for firm matches. Size values are once, few and many counts, or a class for expanded clones, and some rows have none.

>-|TRBV7-2|TRBJ1-2|-
TGTGCCAGCAGCCCGGGACTCCGAAATGGCTACACCTTC
CASSPGLRNGYTF
>-|TRBV15|TRBJ1-1|TRBD1
TGTGCCACCAGCAGAATTATGCAGGGGGCGCAAGCTTTCTTT
CATSRIMQGAQAFF
>-|TRBV10-1|TRBJ2-7|TRBD2
TGCGCCAGCAGTGAGTCGGTCGGGAGGGGGAAAGAGCAGTACTTC
CASSESVGRGKEQYF
>-|TRBV19|TRBJ1-5|TRBD1
TGTGCCAGTAGCTTTGGGACAGGGGGCAATCAGCCCCAGCATTTT
CASSFGTGGNQPQHF
>few|TRBV19|TRBJ2-5|TRBD2
TGTGCCAGTAGTATAGGGCAGGGTACGCGGGAGTCTGGAGAGACCCAGTACTTC
CASSIGQGTRESGETQYF
>-|TRBV18|TRBJ1-1|-
TGTGCCAGCTCACCACATCTAGGTACTGAAGCTTTCTTT
CASSPHLGTEAFF
>-|TRBV30|TRBJ1-5|-
TGTGCCTGGAGTCGGGGGGGCGTAAATCAGCCCCAGCATTTT
CAWSRGGVNQPQHF
>-|TRBV24-1|TRBJ1-2|-
TGTGCCACCAGTGATAAGGGAGGGGCTACCTATGGCTACACCTTC
CATSDKGGATYGYTF
>-|TRBV7-8|TRBJ1-2|-
TGTGCCAGCAGCTTCCAGGGCGCTAACTATGGCTACACCTTC
CASSFQGANYGYTF
>-|TRBV7-6|TRBJ2-3|TRBD1
TGTGCCAGCAGCTACAGACAGGGGCCGACAGATACGCAGTATTTT
CASSYRQGPTDTQYF
>-|TRBV7-2|TRBJ2-7|TRBD1
TGTGCCAGCAGCAAAAGACAGGGACCTTCCTACGAGCAGTACTTC
CASSKRQGPSYEQYF
>-|TRBV4-3|TRBJ2-7|-
TGCGCCAGCAGCCAAGAGTTGGCCAGCTCCTACGAGCAGTACTTC
CASSQELASSYEQYF
>once|TRBV5-1|TRBJ1-1|-
TGCGCCAGCAGCTTGGGAAACATGAACACTGAAGCTTTCTTT
CASSLGNMNTEAFF
>-|TRBV5-1|TRBJ2-5|TRBD2
TGCGCCAGCAGCTTCCTAGCGGGGGGCCAAGAGACCCAGTACTTC
CASSFLAGGQETQYF
>-|TRBV29-1|TRBJ2-6|-
TGCAGCGTTGCTCGAACAGCTGGGGCCAACGTCCTGACTTTC
CSVARTAGANVLTF
>-|TRBV12-5|TRBJ1-1|-
TGTGCTAGTGGCTGGGACTTTGGAACTGAAGCTTTCTTT
CASGWDFGTEAFF
>-|TRBV14|TRBJ2-1|TRBD1
TGTGCCAGCAGCCAAAGGACAGGCCAGAGCTCCTACAATGAGCAGTTCTTC
CASSQRTGQSSYNEQFF
>-|TRBV30|TRBJ1-1|-
TGTGCCTGGGGAGGTCTGGACTGGATGAACACTGAAGCTTTCTTT
CAWGGLDWMNTEAFF
>-|TRBV10-3|TRBJ1-1|TRBD1
TGTGCCATCACTCGGGACAGGGGGCAGGTCACTGAAGCTTTCTTT
CAITRDRGQVTEAFF
>-|TRBV4-1|TRBJ2-5|TRBD1
TGCGCCAGCAGCCTTCGCAGGGGGTCCCAAGAGACCCAGTACTTC
CASSLRRGSQETQYF
>-|TRBV19|TRBJ1-1|-
TGTGCCAGTAGGAACCATCGGACCGGGGGAAACACTGAAGCTTTCTTT
CASRNHRTGGNTEAFF
>-|TRBV5-6|TRBJ2-2|TRBD1
TGTGCCAGCAGCTTGGCCGGGACAGGGATTTCCGGGGAGCTGTTTTTT
CASSLAGTGISGELFF
>-|TRBV2|TRBJ1-4|-
TGTGCCAGCAGTTTATCCCAGGCCATCGAAAAACTGTTTTTT
CASSLSQAIEKLFF
>once|TRBV4-3|TRBJ2-1|TRBD2
TGCGCCAGCAGCCAAGGTGGGACTAGCGGACACAATGAGCAGTTCTTC
CASSQGGTSGHNEQFF
>few|TRBV19|TRBJ1-5|-
TGTGCCAGTACGGAAGGGGGTGACAGCAATCAGCCCCAGCATTTT
CASTEGGDSNQPQHF
>-|TRBV19|TRBJ1-1|-
TGTGCCAGTAGGCCACAGGGAGGGACTGAAGCTTTCTTT
CASRPQGGTEAFF
>-|TRBV29-1|TRBJ2-1|TRBD2
TGCAGCGGGACACCGGGACTAGCGGGAGGACGGCAGTTCTTC
CSGTPGLAGGRQFF
>-|TRBV6-1|TRBJ2-5|-
TGTGCCAGCAGTGAAGAAGCCGGTCAGGGCCGCACTCTGACCCAGTACTTC
CASSEEAGQGRTLTQYF
>once|TRBV19|TRBJ1-4|-
TGTGCCAGTAGTATCCAGGGTAATAATGAAAAACTGTTTTTT
CASSIQGNNEKLFF
>-|TRBV7-6|TRBJ2-1|TRBD2
TGTGCCAGCAGCTTACCGGGACTAGCGGGAGACAATGAGCAGTTCTTC
CASSLPGLAGDNEQFF
>-|TRBV7-8|TRBJ2-3|TRBD2
TGTGCCAGCAGCTTAGGGTACCTAGCGGGGCAAGATACGCAGTATTTT
CASSLGYLAGQDTQYF
>-|TRBV6-4|TRBJ1-1|-
TGTGCCAGCAGTCGCACTTCGAACACTGAAGCTTTCTTT
CASSRTSNTEAFF
>-|TRBV7-2|TRBJ2-1|TRBD2
TGTGCCAGCAGCTTAGGAATGGGCGGGGGAGTCAATGAGCAGTTCTTC
CASSLGMGGGVNEQFF
>-|TRBV27|TRBJ1-1|-
TGTGCCAGCAGCCCCCGAGATAGCACTGAAGCTTTCTTT
CASSPRDSTEAFF
>-|TRBV7-9|TRBJ2-7|TRBD2
TGTGCCAGCAGCCCCGGGACTAGCGGGAGTAAGCAGTACTTC
CASSPGTSGSKQYF
>-|TRBV4-2|TRBJ2-5|TRBD2
TGTGCCAGCAGCCAAGATTCTAGCGGGGGTGGCGAGACCCAGTACTTC
CASSQDSSGGGETQYF
>-|TRBV30|TRBJ2-1|-
TGTGCCTGGAGTACATCCTACAATGAGCAGTTCTTC
CAWSTSYNEQFF
>-|TRBV5-4|TRBJ2-1|-
TGTGCCAGCGGGGGAGGAAATGAGCAGTTCTTC
CASGGGNEQFF
>-|TRBV5-1|TRBJ1-6|-
TGCGCCAGCAGCCCATTACCAGGGAACTCACCCCTCCACTTT
CASSPLPGNSPLHF
>few|TRBV19|TRBJ1-4|TRBD1
TGTGCCAGTAGTATAGTGACAGGGCAGGACGAAAAACTGTTTTTT
CASSIVTGQDEKLFF
>-|TRBV9|TRBJ1-1|-
TGTGCCAGCAGCGCCGGTTCACTTAACACTGAAGCTTTCTTT
CASSAGSLNTEAFF
>-|TRBV10-3|TRBJ2-1|TRBD2
TGTGCCATCAGTGACTCGAACGGACTAGCGGGATCCTACAATGAGCAGTTCTTC
CAISDSNGLAGSYNEQFF
>-|TRBV10-3|TRBJ2-7|-
TGTGCCATCACCCCGGACACCTCCTACGAGCAGTACTTC
CAITPDTSYEQYF
>-|TRBV2|TRBJ1-1|-
TGTGCCAGCGGACCACAGGGTCCGAACACTGAAGCTTTCTTT
CASGPQGPNTEAFF
>-|TRBV4-2|TRBJ2-3|-
TGTGCCAGCAGCCATTTAGGGGGAAAGGGAGATACGCAGTATTTT
CASSHLGGKGDTQYF
>-|TRBV5-1|TRBJ2-2|TRBD2
TGCGCCAGCAGCACGAGGACTAGCGGGAGGGGACAGACCGGGGAGCTGTTTTTT
CASSTRTSGRGQTGELFF
>-|TRBV5-4|TRBJ2-7|TRBD1
TGTGCCAGCAGCTTAGACAGGGGGACCCACGAGCAGTACTTC
CASSLDRGTHEQYF
>-|TRBV7-2|TRBJ1-4|-
TGTGCCAGCAGGGCCACAGGCTCGACTAATGAAAAACTGTTTTTT
CASRATGSTNEKLFF
>-|TRBV27|TRBJ1-5|-
TGTGCCAGCAGAAGTTGGGGGGGGCTGAATCAGCCCCAGCATTTT
CASRSWGGLNQPQHF
>-|TRBV19|TRBJ1-4|-
TGTGCCAGTAGTATTTGGGCCTATAATGAAAAACTGTTTTTT
CASSIWAYNEKLFF
>-|TRBV11-2|TRBJ2-5|TRBD2
TGTGCCAGCAGCCCTAGCCGTAATAGCGGGGCATTACAAGAGACCCAGTACTTC
CASSPSRNSGALQETQYF
>-|TRBV5-1|TRBJ1-4|TRBD1
TGCGCCAGTTCGGGACAGGGGGACTGGTGTGAAAAACTGTTTTTT
CASSGQGDWCEKLFF
>-|TRBV3-1/TRBV3-2|TRBJ2-3|TRBD2
TGTGCCAGCAGCCAAGAATCAGCCAGCGGGGGGCGTACTAGCACAGATACGCAGTATTTT
CASSQESASGGRTSTDTQYF
>-|TRBV19|TRBJ1-5|-
TGTGCCAGTAGTATTAGCGGGAATCAGCCCCAGCATTTT
CASSISGNQPQHF
>-|TRBV10-3|TRBJ1-1|-
TGTGCCATCAAACCTGCTCCGGGTGGAACTGAAGCTTTCTTT
CAIKPAPGGTEAFF
>-|TRBV14|TRBJ1-2|TRBD1
TGTGCCAGCAGCCCGGACAGGCAAAGCTATGGCTACACCTTC
CASSPDRQSYGYTF
>-|TRBV27|TRBJ1-1|-
TGTGCCAGCAGCTCAGATGCGCGGACTATGAACACTGAAGCTTTCTTT
CASSSDARTMNTEAFF
>-|TRBV3-1/TRBV3-2|TRBJ1-5|-
TGTGCCAGCAGCCAAGATTCGGGGCGGGATAGCAATCAGCCCCAGCATTTT
CASSQDSGRDSNQPQHF